This record looks at one T cell receptor beta chain sequence and its context. These data originate in a study of blood T cell repertoires in COVID-19. Looking at the study overall: COVID-19 samples, acute and convalescent, were from the United States, Italy and Spain. T cells, B-cell-depleted T cells, or PBMCs supplied cDNA or gDNA.

The CDR3 has 12 amino acids. Germline V gene lookup returns CDR1 ENHRY and CDR2 SYGVKD. V shed 11 bases and J shed 3 bases, with 10 bases lying between them. The authors' processing: Cell counts per sample came from amplifying reference gene primers. Sequenced by immunoSEQ multiplex PCR; TCRdb stores in-frame clones only, minus some. V and J calls and clone size are copied from that table; D and trimming were computed from the DNA. Of over 200,000 clones listed, more than 75% are singletons. V and J are TRBV10-3 and TRBJ2-2, with D maybe TRBD1 (6 bases). This sequence originates from a woman in her forties who had recovered from COVID-19. The sequencing input was peripheral blood. The CDR3 DNA follows: TGTGCCCAACAGGGAGACACCGGGGAGCTGTTTTTT. Its translation is CAQQGDTGELFF.